Listed below are T cell receptor beta chains from one sample, sequenced in a study of regulatory T cells in long-lasting Graves disease. One entry per CDR3 protein results from TCRdb running MiXCR on the multiplex PCR reads. The table lists 350,000 to 400,000 distinct CDR3 sequences, under 20% of them singletons, with 20% to 25% in the top ten. Separately, the same data were catalogued under a study of T cells in Graves' hyperthyroidism and ophthalmopathy.

The source material was peripheral blood mononuclear cells (PBMCs), sampled at new diagnosis, from a patient treated with antithyroid drugs. Every receptor here comes from a woman under 30 with Graves disease. Each CDR3 is given with its conserved first and last residue. A D gene is named only where the DNA matches it firmly. Part of the rows lack a size; the others show once, few, many or a class for expanded clones.

abundance	v_gene	d_gene	j_gene	CDR3aa	CDR3nt
many	TRBV27	.	TRBJ2-1	CASSLMTVNEQFF	TGTGCCAGCAGTTTAATGACCGTGAATGAGCAGTTCTTC
many	TRBV24-1	.	TRBJ2-7	CATSESGPPEAYEQYF	TGTGCCACCAGTGAATCGGGCCCCCCGGAGGCCTACGAGCAGTACTTC
many	TRBV14	TRBD1	TRBJ2-3	CASSEHDRGLNTQYF	TGTGCCAGCAGCGAACATGACAGGGGGCTGAATACGCAGTATTTT
.	TRBV6-9	.	TRBJ1-4	CASSYLANEKLFF	TGTGCCAGCAGTTACCTGGCTAATGAAAAACTGTTTTTT
many	TRBV12-3/TRBV12-4	TRBD2	TRBJ2-1	CASRRTSGSTGGNEQFF	TGTGCCAGCAGGCGGACTAGCGGGAGTACGGGGGGGAATGAGCAGTTCTTC
.	TRBV6-9	.	TRBJ2-7	CASSYGAGAGTSEYF	TGTGCCAGCAGTTACGGGGCGGGTGCTGGGACGAGCGAGTACTTC
many	TRBV28	.	TRBJ1-1	CASSFAGGTEAFF	TGTGCCAGCAGTTTTGCGGGAGGGACTGAAGCTTTCTTT
many	TRBV5-1	TRBD2	TRBJ2-7	CASIEASGRNEQYF	TGCGCCAGCATAGAGGCTAGCGGGAGGAACGAGCAGTACTTC
many	TRBV18	.	TRBJ2-1	CASSPGQSKGGEQFF	TGTGCCAGCTCGCCAGGACAGAGTAAAGGGGGTGAGCAGTTCTTC
many	TRBV30	TRBD2	TRBJ2-3	CAWSPTSGRANTQYF	TGTGCCTGGAGTCCGACTAGCGGGAGGGCCAATACGCAGTATTTT
many	TRBV6-1	.	TRBJ2-7	CASSEAGAAYEQYF	TGTGCCAGCAGTGAAGCGGGGGCGGCCTACGAGCAGTACTTC
many	TRBV12-3/TRBV12-4	.	TRBJ2-7	CASNQSPGEQYF	TGTGCCAGCAATCAATCCCCGGGCGAGCAGTACTTC
few	TRBV9	.	TRBJ2-1	CASSPQPGSYNEQFF	TGTGCCAGCAGCCCCCAGCCTGGTTCCTACAATGAGCAGTTCTTC
many	TRBV5-4	.	TRBJ2-3	CASSFGLGGMGPDTQYF	TGTGCCAGCAGCTTTGGTCTTGGCGGGATGGGGCCAGATACGCAGTATTTT
many	TRBV30	.	TRBJ2-7	CAWSARTRWYEQYF	TGTGCCTGGAGTGCAAGGACGCGTTGGTACGAGCAGTACTTC
many	TRBV3-1	.	TRBJ2-7	CASSQEEYVYEQYF	TGTGCCAGCAGCCAAGAGGAGTACGTTTACGAGCAGTACTTC
many	TRBV7-3	TRBD2	TRBJ2-3	CASSTIAGGWDTQYF	TGTGCCAGCAGCACCATAGCGGGAGGGTGGGATACGCAGTATTTT